The 22 T cell receptor beta chains given below trace back to one sample, sequenced in a study of cytomegalovirus exposure and HLA in healthy donors. The primer mix had 60 Vbeta and 13 Jbeta primers. The assay was immunoSEQ multiplex PCR, and TCRdb's table has in-frame clones only and misses some. The table shows roughly 160,000 clones, with roughly 81% occurring only once. Sequencing was done on a sample of PBMCs. These receptors were taken from a man younger than 40 in good health and CMV-seropositive.

This clone has a single count. This chain joins TRBV6-4 and TRBJ2-1; 9 bases map to TRBD2. Germline CDR1 and CDR2: MRHNA and SNTAGT. Germline trimming cut 6 bases from V and 0 bases from J; bases unmatched to any gene: 15. The CDR3 extends over 19 amino acids. CDR3 nucleotides: TGTGCCAGCAGAGTCATAACCGGGACTAGCAGAAGCTCCTACAATGAGCAGTTCTTC. Translating it yields CASRVITGTSRSSYNEQFF.

V gene TRBV19 combines with J gene TRBJ2-7; weak D call: TRBD1 (5 bases). The V gene lost 8 bases and the J gene lost 3 bases, with 14 bases spanning the gap. The CDR3 contains 13 residues. In germline, CDR1 is LNHDA, CDR2 SQIVND (reference sequence). The CDR3 protein is CASARGHSYEQYV. The CDR3 nucleotides are TGTGCCAGTGCCCGTGGACACAGCTACGAGCAGTACGTC.

As regards this clone: At one end the junction does not follow the germline gene, possibly because of a read error. The chain couples TRBV5-1 to TRBJ1-1; D unclear. The CDR3 contains 13 residues. Germline CDR1 SGHRS, CDR2 YFSETQ. The CDR3 bases are TGCGCGAGCACCGAAGGGAGTGGGACTGAAGCTTTCTTT. It is translated as CASTEGSGTEAFF.

As concerns this clone: The junction departs from the called germline gene at one end, perhaps through a read error. The J gene is TRBJ2-7, the V gene TRBV7-9, with 11 bases identical to TRBD1. The CDR3 is 16 amino acids. Per germline, CDR1 SEHNR and CDR2 FQNEAQ (reference sequence). The CDR3 DNA follows: TGTTCCAGCAGCTTAGCCCGGACAGGGGGCAATTACGAGCAGTACTTC. It yields the protein CSSSLARTGGNYEQYF.

This chain connects TRBV19 to TRBJ2-2; D possibly corresponds to TRBD2 (6 bases). Trimming left V 4 bases short and J 4 bases short, with 19 bases between. This CDR3 is 17 amino acids long. Germline-derived CDR1 and CDR2 are LNHDA and SQIVND (reference sequence). In DNA, the CDR3 is TGTGCCAGTAGTAACCTCAGGGCTAGCGAGGCCACCGGGGAGCTGTTTTTT. Translated: CASSNLRASEATGELFF.

The chain combines TRBV27 with TRBJ2-7; 11 bases match TRBD1. Per germline, CDR1 MNHEY and CDR2 SMNVEV (reference sequence). The CDR3 consists of 15 residues. The V segment lost 2 bases and the J segment 2 bases; nucleotides outside the gene matches: 2. The CDR3 nucleotides are TGTGCCAGCAGTTTAGGGGGACAGGGGGCCTACGAGCAGTACTTC. Encoded protein: CASSLGGQGAYEQYF.

This rearrangement joins TRBV7-9 to TRBJ2-2, with TRBD2 matching 12 bases. CDR1 and CDR2 from the germline V gene are SEHNR and FQNEAQ (reference sequence). The CDR3 sequence is 15 residues long. J lost 8 bases, V lost 5 bases, and 6 bases had no gene match. CDR3 DNA sequence: TGTGCCAGCAGCCTCCGACTAGCGGGAGTTGGGGAGCTGTTTTTT. Translating gives CASSLRLAGVGELFF.

The chain recombines TRBV12-5 with TRBJ2-3; D unclear. V was cut by 5 bases and J by 2 bases, with 5 bases left in between. The CDR3 extends over 12 amino acids. In germline, CDR1 is LGHNT, CDR2 FRNRAP. The CDR3 protein is CASGPYTDTQYF. In nucleotides, the CDR3 is TGTGCTAGTGGTCCGTACACAGATACGCAGTATTTT.

Points on this clone: This CDR3 is also generated by other DNA sequences in the sample. The chain joins TRBV5-1 to TRBJ2-5, with TRBD2 matching over 7 bases. Germline loops: CDR1 SGHRS, CDR2 YFSETQ. Losses at the gene ends were 4 bases for V and 5 bases for J; bases not matched to a gene: 5. CDR3 length: 13 amino acids. CDR3 amino acids: CASSLGGGETQYF. The CDR3 nucleotides are TGCGCCAGCAGCCTCGGGGGAGGGGAGACCCAGTACTTC. Variable domain in full (rest from reference TRBV5-1 and TRBJ2-5): KAGVTQTPRYLIKTRGQQVTLSCSPISGHRSVSWYQQTPGQGLQFLFEYFSETQRNKGNFPGRFSGRQFSNSRSEMNVSTLELGDSALYLCASSLGGGETQYFGPGTRLLVL.

This chain joins TRBV11-2 and TRBJ1-4; 7 nucleotides line up with TRBD1. The germline CDR1 and CDR2 sequences are SGHAT and FQNNGV. Trimming removed 3 bases from V and 5 bases from J; junction bases left unmatched: 3. The length of the CDR3 is 14 residues. CDR3 nucleotide sequence: TGTGCCAGCAGCTTGGGACAGTCGAATGAAAAACTGTTTTTT. It codes for CASSLGQSNEKLFF. Combining the CDR3 with reference TRBV11-2 and TRBJ1-4 gives the whole variable domain EAGVAQSPRYKIIEKRQSVAFWCNPISGHATLYWYQQILGQGPKLLIQFQNNGVVDDSQLPKDRFSAERLKGVDSTLKIQPAKLEDSAVYLCASSLGQSNEKLFFGSGTQLSVL.

The chain carries TRBV7-9 and TRBJ1-1; D gene ambiguous. This CDR3 has 13 residues. Germline CDR1 SEHNR, CDR2 FQNEAQ (reference sequence). V gave up 4 bases and J gave up 1 base, with 7 bases separating them. The CDR3, as DNA: TGTGCCAGCAGCTATTCGGGGAACACTGAAGCTTTCTTT. Its protein is CASSYSGNTEAFF.

This rearrangement joins TRBV7-8 to TRBJ1-1, with 9 bases aligning to TRBD1. The trim removed 3 bases at V and 1 base at J, leaving 6 bases unmatched. The CDR3 consists of 16 residues. In germline, CDR1 is SGHVS, CDR2 FQNEAQ. The CDR3 loop reads CASSLRTGASNTEAFF. CDR3 DNA: TGTGCCAGCAGCTTGCGGACAGGGGCTTCGAACACTGAAGCTTTCTTT.

V is TRBV6-1 and J is TRBJ2-1; TRBD2 aligns across 14 bases. V trimming: 0 bases; J trimming: 6 bases; junction bases outside the gene matches: 13. Germline lookup yields CDR1 MNHNS and CDR2 SASEGT. This CDR3 region has 20 residues. As DNA, the CDR3 is TGTGCCAGCAGTGAAGCGCCACCGGGACTAGCGGGAGCAAAGCGCAATGAGCAGTTCTTC. Residues: CASSEAPPGLAGAKRNEQFF.

This clone has a handful of counts. The chain has TRBV4-2 and TRBJ1-2; 7 bases line up with TRBD1. The junction had 9 bases not matched to a gene; V was cut back by 0 bases and J by 8 bases. Per germline, CDR1 LGHNA and CDR2 YNFKEQ. This CDR3 comprises 15 residues. The CDR3 DNA follows: TGTGCCAGCAGCCAAGATGGGAACAGGGGAGGAGGCTACACCTTC. This gives the protein CASSQDGNRGGGYTF.

The chain combines TRBV29-1 with TRBJ2-3; D remains unclear. The V end was cut by 8 bases, the J end by 2 bases, with 5 bases between. The CDR3 is 10 amino acids. The germline gives CDR1 SQVTM, CDR2 ANQGSEA. The CDR3 region has the DNA TGCAGCTCAAACACAGATACGCAGTATTTT. Translated: CSSNTDTQYF.

This chain joins TRBV10-3 and TRBJ2-1, with 8 bases lining up with TRBD2. CDR3 length equals 15 residues. Trimming removed 6 bases from V and 3 bases from J; junction bases left unmatched: 7. Germline values: CDR1 ENHRY, CDR2 SYGVKD. The CDR3 DNA reads as TGTGCCATCAGCGACGGGGCGGGAGGCTACAATGAGCAGTTCTTC. Protein: CAISDGAGGYNEQFF.

The chain recombines TRBV27 with TRBJ2-2, with 9 bases aligning to TRBD2. This CDR3 contains 16 residues. Germline CDR1 and CDR2: MNHEY and SMNVEV (reference sequence). J gave up 5 bases and V 5 bases, and 9 bases lay outside the gene matches. The CDR3 DNA follows: TGTGCCAGCAGTCCTTTAGCGGGAGAAGGGACCGGGGAGCTGTTTTTT. Translation gives CASSPLAGEGTGELFF.

This rearrangement joins TRBV5-1 to TRBJ1-2; D might be TRBD1 (6 bases). The ends were cut back, 0 bases at V and 0 bases at J, with 18 bases in the middle. There are 18 residues in the CDR3. CDR1 is SGHRS and CDR2 is YFSETQ in the germline V gene. This CDR3 reads CASSLGAGGRVPNYGYTF. The CDR3 DNA reads as TGCGCCAGCAGCTTGGGGGCCGGGGGGCGAGTCCCTAACTATGGCTACACCTTC.

This chain joins TRBV5-6 and TRBJ2-1, with D hard to call. V lost 4 bases and J 5 bases, leaving 16 bases between the germline ends. In germline, CDR1 is SGHDT, CDR2 YYEEEE. The length of the CDR3 is 15 residues. The CDR3 is CASSPPPGEDNEQFF. The CDR3 region has the DNA TGTGCCAGCAGCCCGCCCCCGGGTGAAGACAATGAGCAGTTCTTC.

The DNA of the CDR3 is TGTGCCTGGAGTGAGCTTGGTAATGAGCAGTTCTTC. Translating gives CAWSELGNEQFF. The genes are TRBV30 and TRBJ2-1, with unresolved D. This CDR3 has 12 residues. V lost 1 base and J 7 bases, leaving 8 bases between the germline ends. Germline CDR1 is GTSNPN and CDR2 is SVGIG (reference sequence).

Turning to this clone: At the DNA level, this CDR3 is encoded by other sequences in the same sample as well. This chain uses TRBV9 with TRBJ2-3; D is possibly TRBD2 (5 bases). The V and J ends lost 0 bases and 5 bases respectively, with 7 bases between them. Germline loops: CDR1 SGDLS, CDR2 YYNGEE. The CDR3 covers 13 residues. This CDR3 is CASSVVSGDTQYF. CDR3 nucleotide sequence: TGTGCCAGCAGCGTAGTGAGCGGAGATACGCAGTATTTT.

This clone has a handful of counts. This chain connects TRBV27 to TRBJ1-1; 7 bases line up with TRBD1. Germline trimming cut 2 bases from V and 3 bases from J; bases unmatched to any gene: 6. The CDR3 is made up of 15 amino acids. The germline CDR1 and CDR2 sequences are MNHEY and SMNVEV (reference sequence). The CDR3 nucleotides are TGTGCCAGCAGTTTAAGACAGGGACTCTACACTGAAGCTTTCTTT. Translated: CASSLRQGLYTEAFF.